The next 9 T cell receptor beta chains were all read from a single sample in a study of blood T cells in healthy people across ages. The authors ran a second PCR of about 7 to 12 cycles using a sample-barcoded 5' primer and a J-beta primer mix. Using its own MiXCR run on the 5' RACE reads, TCRdb lists one record per CDR3 protein. Altogether 550,000 to 700,000 distinct CDR3 sequences are present, 25% to 30% being singletons, with the ten largest covering about 18%. Sequenced material: blood. These receptor sequences come from a woman in her seventies in good health.

The chain combines TRBV20-1 with TRBJ2-7; 7 bases map to TRBD1. The CDR3 is 15 residues long. The J segment lost 5 bases and the V segment lost 4 bases, leaving 14 bases of the junction unmatched. Per the germline V gene, CDR1 is DFQATT and CDR2 is SNEGSKA (reference sequence). CDR3: CSAIRQGPFLDEQYF. For the CDR3, the DNA is TGCAGTGCTATAAGACAGGGCCCTTTCCTTGACGAGCAGTACTTC.

This clonotype was recorded at least ten times. This chain connects TRBV18 to TRBJ2-5, with 7 bases aligning to TRBD1. V dropped 6 bases and J dropped 0; count of bases not matched to a gene: 4. Germline V gene data show CDR1 as KGHSH and CDR2 as LQKENI. The CDR3 sequence is 14 residues long. The CDR3 DNA is TGTGCCAGCTCGTCGACAGGGTACCAAGAGACCCAGTACTTC. Translation: CASSSTGYQETQYF.

This clonotype was detected a few times. This rearrangement joins TRBV29-1 to TRBJ2-2; no reliable D call. Trimming removed 7 bases from V and 8 bases from J, with 14 bases in between. The CDR3 is 12 amino acids. Looked up from germline, CDR1 is SQVTM and CDR2 is ANQGSEA. CDR3 nucleotide sequence: TGCAGCGGTGGGTCTGGTCAAGGGGAGCTGTTTTTT. Translating it yields CSGGSGQGELFF.

This clonotype was recorded a few times. The chain is built from TRBV4-2 and TRBJ1-1; possibly TRBD1 for D (6 bases). Trimming cost V 3 bases and J 9 bases, with 14 bases left between them. Germline V lookup: CDR1 LGHNA, CDR2 YNFKEQ. The CDR3 covers 13 residues. The CDR3 coding sequence is TGTGCCAGCAGCCAGGGTCAGGGGTGGAAAGCTTTCTTT. Translated, it gives CASSQGQGWKAFF.

The rearrangement uses TRBV6-5 and TRBJ2-1; possible D gene TRBD2, 5 bases. The germline V and J ends were trimmed by 4 bases and 9 bases, with 13 bases remaining between them. Germline CDR1 is MNHEY and CDR2 is SVGAGI. The CDR3 is made up of 13 amino acids. The chain's CDR3 is CASSWRKESEQFF. The CDR3 DNA reads as TGTGCCAGCAGTTGGAGGAAGGAGAGTGAGCAGTTCTTC.

The chain links TRBV20-1 to TRBJ2-7; TRBD2 might be the D (5 bases). V lost 0 bases and J 0 bases, leaving 12 bases between the germline ends. This CDR3 contains 15 residues. Germline V lookup: CDR1 DFQATT, CDR2 SNEGSKA (reference sequence). This chain's CDR3 is CSAREGVGSSYEQYF. The CDR3 DNA reads as TGCAGTGCTAGAGAAGGAGTAGGGAGCTCCTACGAGCAGTACTTC.

As for this clonotype: A much larger clone sits a single nucleotide away, making a read error possible. This rearrangement joins TRBV12-3 or TRBV12-4 to TRBJ1-4; D is undetermined. Trimming cost V 2 bases and J 8 bases, with 6 bases left between them. This CDR3 is 12 amino acids long. CDR3 sequence reads: CASSLNREKLFF. The CDR3 DNA sequence: TGTGCCAGCAGTTTAAATCGGGAAAAACTGTTTTTT.

CDR3 DNA: TGCAGTGCTTACGGGACAGGGACCTCACCCCTCCACTTT. It translates to CSAYGTGTSPLHF. This sequence joins TRBV20-1 and TRBJ1-6, with 9 bases matching TRBD1. Germline CDR1 and CDR2: DFQATT and SNEGSKA (reference sequence). Trimming at V came to 5 bases and at J to 10 bases, leaving 6 bases not matched to a gene. The length of the CDR3 is 13 residues.

To note about this clonotype: At one end the junction does not follow the germline gene, possibly because of a read error. V gene TRBV12-3 or TRBV12-4 combines with J gene TRBJ2-5; tentatively, D is TRBD1 (6 bases). The CDR3 totals 15 residues. DNA of the CDR3: TGTGCCAGCAGTTTAGGGCAGACCGAGGGGGAGACCCAGTCCTTC. Translation: CASSLGQTEGETQSF.